The 5 T cell receptor beta chains presented below share a single source sample, sequenced in a study of OX40 agonist ivuxolimab in advanced cancers. Measured with immunoSEQ multiplex PCR; TCRdb has only the in-frame clones, and not every one. Seen here are tens of thousands of clones, 75% to 90% observed once, and the top ten hold 2% to 2.5%. The sequencing here drew on CD4+ or CD8+ T cells sorted from blood, taken in a trial of the OX40 agonist ivuxolimab. The receptor set was obtained from an adult with an advanced solid tumor such as melanoma, head and neck, liver or kidney cancer.

This clone occurred a few times. This rearrangement joins TRBV4-1 to TRBJ2-6, with D hard to call. The CDR3 is 17 amino acids. The ends were cut back, 4 bases at V and 0 bases at J, with 13 bases in the middle. Germline V gene data show CDR1 as MGHRA and CDR2 as YSYEKL. This CDR3 is CASSPETFGSGANVLTF. The DNA for the CDR3 is TGCGCCAGCAGCCCCGAGACTTTCGGCTCTGGGGCCAACGTCCTGACTTTC.

This sequence joins TRBV5-1 and TRBJ2-7; possibly TRBD1 for D (5 bases). CDR1 and CDR2 (germline): SGHRS, YFSETQ. The CDR3 consists of 15 residues. Trimming took off 0 bases at V and 6 bases at J, with 16 bases between the two ends. The CDR3 loop is CASSLGDGALPEQYF. Here the CDR3 DNA reads TGCGCCAGCAGCTTGGGAGATGGGGCCTTACCCGAGCAGTACTTC.

The chain links TRBV6-6 to TRBJ2-1; the match to TRBD2 covers 11 bases. The CDR3 has 14 amino acids. With V trimmed by 8 bases and J by 9 bases, 9 bases remained unmatched. Looked up from germline, CDR1 is MNHNY and CDR2 is SVGAGI (reference sequence). The CDR3 spells CASHLAGGWSEQFF. CDR3 DNA sequence: TGTGCCAGCCATCTAGCGGGGGGATGGAGTGAGCAGTTCTTC.

The table lists this clone with a count of one. The rearrangement joins TRBV28 to TRBJ2-3, with 10 bases identical to TRBD1. Germline trimming cut 3 bases from V and 5 bases from J; bases unmatched to any gene: 8. This CDR3 has 16 amino acids. Germline V lookup: CDR1 MDHEN, CDR2 SYDVKM. In DNA form, the CDR3 reads TGTGCCAGCAGTTTCCCGACAGGGGGCTTTGTAGATACGCAGTATTTT. It encodes CASSFPTGGFVDTQYF. The whole variable domain, remainder taken from reference TRBV28 and TRBJ2-3, is DVKVTQSSRYLVKRTGEKVFLECVQDMDHENMFWYRQDPGLGLRLIYFSYDVKMKEKGDIPEGYSVSREKKERFSLILESASTNQTSMYLCASSFPTGGFVDTQYFGPGTRLTVL.

This clone was counted a single time. The rearrangement links TRBV18 to TRBJ1-2, with 9 bases lining up with TRBD1. This CDR3 is 14 amino acids long. In germline, CDR1 is KGHSH, CDR2 LQKENI. Losses at the gene ends were 11 bases for V and 0 bases for J; bases not matched to a gene: 7. CDR3 sequence reads: CAGTGTGSNYGYTF. The CDR3, as DNA: TGTGCCGGTACCGGGACAGGGTCTAACTATGGCTACACCTTC.